Following are 32 T cell receptor beta chains from one sample sequenced in a study of Ad26.COV2.S vaccination and SARS-CoV-2 variants. Treatment given: roughly 18 received Ad26.COV2.S at low or high dose, single or two shots; 5 received placebo; per-sample allocation not given. All samples were drawn on day 63, counting from the first vaccine or placebo injection. The method was immunoSEQ multiplex PCR; TCRdb's version includes in-frame clones alone and lacks a portion of them. The sample has roughly 500,000 clones, 89% seen once; the top ten hold about 2.5%. The starting material was peripheral blood, obtained in a trial of Ad26.COV2.S vaccine versus placebo. The source is a person between 18 and 60 years old who received the Ad26.COV2.S COVID-19 vaccine or a placebo.

This clone has a single count. The chain employs TRBV12-5 and TRBJ1-4, with a possible D match to TRBD1 (5 bases). V lost 0 bases to trimming and J lost 7 bases, with 21 bases between them. The CDR3 runs to 18 residues. Germline-derived CDR1 and CDR2 are LGHNT and FRNRAP. Here the CDR3 reads CASGLVALGGRWGEKLFF. The CDR3 region has the DNA TGTGCTAGTGGTTTGGTAGCCCTGGGGGGAAGGTGGGGTGAAAAACTGTTTTTT. The full variable domain, its missing parts supplied by reference TRBV12-5 and TRBJ1-4, is DARVTQTPRHKVTEMGQEVTMRCQPILGHNTVFWYRQTMMQGLELLAYFRNRAPLDDSGMPKDRFSAEMPDATLATLKIQPSEPRDSAVYFCASGLVALGGRWGEKLFFGSGTQLSVL.

The rearrangement uses TRBV7-2 and TRBJ2-5, with TRBD2 matching over 7 bases. The V segment lost 5 bases and the J segment 6 bases; nucleotides outside the gene matches: 12. Germline V lookup: CDR1 SGHTA, CDR2 FQGNSA. The CDR3 is 15 residues long. CDR3 sequence reads: CASSLGLGSGQTQYF. CDR3 bases: TGTGCCAGCAGCCTAGGACTAGGTAGTGGGCAGACCCAGTACTTC.

The gene calls are TRBV7-9 and TRBJ1-3; D is unresolved. Trimming stripped 0 bases from V and 0 bases from J, with 15 bases between. Germline assignment: CDR1 SEHNR and CDR2 FQNEAQ (reference sequence). This CDR3 comprises 18 residues. For the CDR3, the DNA is TGTGCCAGCAGCTTAGCGGTCAGCGCCGTGGCCTCTGGAAACACCATATATTTT. Translation gives CASSLAVSAVASGNTIYF.

CDR3 region: CSASRGAYEQYV. The CDR3 nucleotides read TGCAGTGCTAGTCGCGGAGCCTACGAGCAGTACGTC. The rearrangement links TRBV20-1 to TRBJ2-7; D call uncertain. The CDR3 loop spans 12 amino acids. V gave up 3 bases and J gave up 2 bases, with 8 bases separating them. Germline values: CDR1 DFQATT, CDR2 SNEGSKA (reference sequence).

The chain joins TRBV4-3 to TRBJ2-3; TRBD2 agrees at 9 bases. CDR3 length: 20 residues. Germline CDR1 LGHNA, CDR2 YSLEER. After removal of 2 bases from V and 4 bases from J, the junction contained 19 bases not matched to a gene. CDR3 nucleotides: TGCGCCAGCAGCCAAACCTGGGCCCCCAGCGGGGGGCTGTTCGCAGATACGCAGTATTTT. It yields the protein CASSQTWAPSGGLFADTQYF.

This chain joins TRBV6-2 or TRBV6-3 and TRBJ1-1; possible D gene TRBD1, 6 bases. Germline CDR1 MNHEY, CDR2 SVGEGT. The CDR3 runs to 14 residues. V lost 2 bases, J lost 1 base, and 8 bases lay in between. In nucleotides, the CDR3 is TGTGCCAGCAGTTACGGGGGCAGGAACACTGAAGCTTTCTTT. Encoded protein: CASSYGGRNTEAFF.

The rearrangement uses TRBV19 and TRBJ1-2, with TRBD1 as a possible D gene (5 bases). CDR1 and CDR2 (germline): LNHDA, SQIVND (reference sequence). This CDR3 region has 14 residues. V lost 4 bases to trimming and J lost 4 bases, with 13 bases between them. In nucleotides, the CDR3 is TGTGCCAGTAGTAGAGCAGGGCCCATCTATGGCTACACCTTC. Translating it yields CASSRAGPIYGYTF.

The chain links TRBV9 to TRBJ2-6; the D gene is possibly TRBD1 (5 bases). Deletions cut 0 bases from V and 1 base from J, with 14 bases between. There are 18 residues in the CDR3. CDR1 is SGDLS and CDR2 is YYNGEE in the germline V gene. The CDR3 reads CASSVGAGWISGANVLTF. The CDR3 nucleotides are TGTGCCAGCAGCGTAGGGGCAGGGTGGATTTCTGGGGCCAACGTCCTGACTTTC.

This clone appeared a single time. Sequence at one end of the junction differs from germline and may be a read error. The chain couples TRBV6-5 to TRBJ1-1, with a tentative D call TRBD1 (5 bases). In germline, CDR1 is MNHEY, CDR2 SVGAGI. This CDR3 contains 13 residues. The CDR3: CASSYSEGSEAFF. The CDR3 DNA reads as TGTGCCAGCAGTTACTCGGAGGGGTCTGAGGCTTTCTTT.

The chain employs TRBV6-5 and TRBJ2-7; unclear D gene. With 2 bases removed from V and 6 bases from J, the gap between germline ends came to 20 bases. Germline V gives CDR1 MNHEY, CDR2 SVGAGI. The length of the CDR3 is 16 residues. CDR3 amino acids: CASSYEKGYGTSEQYF. In DNA form, the CDR3 reads TGTGCCAGCAGTTACGAAAAAGGGTACGGTACCTCCGAGCAGTACTTC.

The chain couples TRBV4-1 to TRBJ1-1; D is possibly TRBD1 (5 bases). Trimming took 8 bases from V and 0 from J, leaving 10 bases between them. This CDR3 has 13 amino acids. The germline gives CDR1 MGHRA, CDR2 YSYEKL. The CDR3 region is CASGAGMNTEAFF. Written as DNA, the CDR3 is TGCGCCAGCGGGGCAGGCATGAACACTGAAGCTTTCTTT.

The chain has TRBV7-2 and TRBJ1-1; D possibly corresponds to TRBD1 (5 bases). Germline V gives CDR1 SGHTA, CDR2 FQGNSA. V lost 7 bases and J lost 8, with 17 bases in between. CDR3 length equals 13 residues. The CDR3 reads CASTPPNNREAFF. The CDR3, as DNA: TGTGCCAGCACCCCTCCTAATAACAGGGAAGCTTTCTTT.

The J gene is TRBJ2-1, the V gene TRBV11-3; the D call may be TRBD1 or TRBD2 (5 bases each). The CDR3 is 16 residues long. CDR1 is SGHNT and CDR2 is YENEEA in the germline V gene. Trimming left V 2 bases short and J 9 bases short, with 20 bases between. CDR3 nucleotides: TGTGCCAGCAGCTTATTATGGGGACCGGGGTTGAGTGAGCAGTTCTTC. This encodes CASSLLWGPGLSEQFF.

The chain couples TRBV27 to TRBJ2-3; the match to TRBD1 covers 10 bases. CDR1 and CDR2 (germline): MNHEY, SMNVEV (reference sequence). The CDR3 consists of 15 residues. The V segment lost 5 bases and the J segment 5 bases; nucleotides outside the gene matches: 7. For the CDR3, the DNA is TGTGCCAGCAGTCACGTGGGGACAGGGGAAGATACGCAGTATTTT. Residues: CASSHVGTGEDTQYF.

V and J are TRBV7-2 and TRBJ2-4, with D hard to call. This CDR3 is 13 amino acids long. V was cut by 1 base and J by 6 bases, with 7 bases left in between. Germline V gene lookup returns CDR1 SGHTA and CDR2 FQGNSA. CDR3 DNA sequence: TGTGCCAGCAGCTTAGTTCCCAGAAACATTCAGTACTTC. Amino acids: CASSLVPRNIQYF.

This clone was counted once. The chain has TRBV7-9 and TRBJ2-1; TRBD2 is a possible D gene (6 bases). Trimming removed 8 bases at V and 8 bases at J, with 16 bases between. The CDR3 extends over 13 amino acids. Germline V gene lookup returns CDR1 SEHNR and CDR2 FQNEAQ (reference sequence). CDR3 loop: CASRMTSRDEQFF. In DNA form, the CDR3 reads TGTGCCAGCCGAATGACTAGTAGGGATGAGCAGTTCTTC.

The chain couples TRBV6-5 to TRBJ1-1; D unresolved. This CDR3 has 12 amino acids. Germline V gene data show CDR1 as MNHEY and CDR2 as SVGAGI. V lost 5 bases and J lost 4, with 8 bases in between. Here the CDR3 reads CASSRGTTEAFF. In DNA, the CDR3 is TGTGCCAGCAGTAGAGGAACCACTGAAGCTTTCTTT.

The CDR3 nucleotides are TGTGCCAGTAGTATGTCGGCGGGCACCGGGGAGCTGTTTTTT. Translation gives CASSMSAGTGELFF. The chain recombines TRBV19 with TRBJ2-2, with TRBD2 as a possible D gene (5 bases). The V gene's germline CDR1 is LNHDA and CDR2 SQIVND (reference sequence). Trimming shortened V by 3 bases and J by 4 bases, and 9 bases separated the two germline ends. The CDR3 totals 14 residues.

CDR3 sequence: CASSYSTGPYEQYF. The CDR3 nucleotides are TGTGCCAGCAGTTACTCGACTGGGCCCTACGAGCAGTACTTC. This sequence joins TRBV6-5 and TRBJ2-7; D unresolved. Trimming shortened V by 0 bases and J by 2 bases, and 8 bases separated the two germline ends. There are 14 residues in the CDR3. Per the germline V gene, CDR1 is MNHEY and CDR2 is SVGAGI.

This chain connects TRBV19 to TRBJ1-1; the D gene is possibly TRBD1 (5 bases). The ends were cut back, 3 bases at V and 4 bases at J, with 24 bases in the middle. There are 18 residues in the CDR3. Germline CDR1 LNHDA, CDR2 SQIVND (reference sequence). The CDR3: CASSIVIGGTGMGTEAFF. CDR3 bases: TGTGCCAGTAGTATCGTAATCGGGGGAACGGGGATGGGCACTGAAGCTTTCTTT.

The rearrangement joins TRBV10-3 to TRBJ1-5; D is ambiguous. V lost 5 bases and J lost 5, with 13 bases in between. Per the germline V gene, CDR1 is ENHRY and CDR2 is SYGVKD. The CDR3 loop spans 14 amino acids. The CDR3 nucleotides are TGTGCCATCAGTCCGGACGGGTCCTATCAGCCCCAGCATTTT. Protein sequence: CAISPDGSYQPQHF.

The rearrangement links TRBV7-9 to TRBJ2-5; D is uncertain. This CDR3 is built from 14 residues. Trimming shortened V by 1 base and J by 1 base, and 7 bases separated the two germline ends. Germline values: CDR1 SEHNR, CDR2 FQNEAQ (reference sequence). CDR3 residues: CASSLDSLQETQYF. The CDR3 coding sequence is TGTGCCAGCAGCTTAGACAGCCTCCAAGAGACCCAGTACTTC. The variable domain in full, completed from reference TRBV7-9 and TRBJ2-5, reads DTGVSQNPRHKITKRGQNVTFRCDPISEHNRLYWYRQTLGQGPEFLTYFQNEAQLEKSRLLSDRFSAERPKGSFSTLEIQRTEQGDSAMYLCASSLDSLQETQYFGPGTRLLVL.

This chain uses TRBV11-2 with TRBJ2-5, with D tentatively TRBD2 (5 bases). Germline values: CDR1 SGHAT, CDR2 FQNNGV. V dropped 3 bases and J dropped 4 bases, with 21 bases sitting between them. The CDR3 is 17 residues long. The CDR3 bases are TGTGCCAGCAGCTTGGGTGGGAGTATTGCGGGTTTAGAGACCCAGTACTTC. Translation gives CASSLGGSIAGLETQYF.

This clone has only a few counts. V gene TRBV2 combines with J gene TRBJ2-7, with a tentative D call TRBD1 (5 bases). Germline V CDR1 and CDR2: SNHLY, FYNNEI. CDR3 size: 13 residues. Trimming took 1 base from V and 4 from J, leaving 8 bases between them. The CDR3 here is CASSEGTLYEQYV. CDR3 in DNA: TGTGCCAGCAGTGAAGGGACACTTTACGAGCAGTACGTC.

The CDR3 sequence: CASSEGPGLTYGYTF. For the CDR3, the DNA is TGTGCCAGCAGCGAAGGGCCGGGACTAACCTATGGCTACACCTTC. This chain joins TRBV9 and TRBJ1-2; maybe TRBD1 (5 bases). V lost 3 bases, J lost 4 bases, and 16 bases lay in between. The germline gives CDR1 SGDLS, CDR2 YYNGEE. This CDR3 has 15 residues.

The V call is TRBV9, the J call TRBJ2-7, with D perhaps TRBD1 or TRBD2 (5 bases each). This CDR3 region has 15 residues. Trimming took off 3 bases at V and 7 bases at J, with 20 bases between the two ends. The V gene's germline CDR1 is SGDLS and CDR2 YYNGEE. The DNA for the CDR3 is TGTGCCAGCAGCGGACGCCCGGGACCTGGGAGTGAGCAGTACTTC. Translated: CASSGRPGPGSEQYF.

The chain joins TRBV6-2 or TRBV6-3 to TRBJ1-1; the D gene is possibly TRBD1 (6 bases). The CDR3 has 13 residues. Trimming removed 1 base from V and 8 bases from J, with 11 bases in between. Germline V gene sequence: CDR1 MNHEY, CDR2 SVGEGT. CDR3 sequence (DNA): TGTGCCAGCAGTTACTGGGGGGGCCTGGAAGCTTTCTTT. Its protein is CASSYWGGLEAFF.

The chain has TRBV3-1 (or the pseudogene TRBV3-2) and TRBJ1-4; TRBD1 is a possible D gene (5 bases). Trimming cost V 8 bases and J 7 bases, with 20 bases left between them. Germline CDR1 reads LGHDT; CDR2 reads YNNKEL (reference sequence). The CDR3 sequence is 15 residues long. The CDR3 DNA reads as TGTGCCAGCTCCCACCTCGGCGGGGGAGGTGAAAAACTGTTTTTT. It yields the protein CASSHLGGGGEKLFF.

The chain recombines TRBV5-1 with TRBJ1-6; a weak D match, TRBD1 (5 bases). This CDR3 has 15 amino acids. V shed 4 bases and J shed 9 bases, with 17 bases lying between them. The germline V gene encodes CDR1 SGHRS and CDR2 YFSETQ. This chain's CDR3 is CASSRDVTNGSPLHF. The CDR3 DNA reads as TGCGCCAGCAGCCGGGACGTCACCAATGGTTCACCCCTCCACTTT.

This sequence joins TRBV2 and TRBJ2-7, with TRBD2 matching over 11 bases. The CDR3 has 20 amino acids. J lost 6 bases, V lost 9 bases, and 28 bases had no gene match. Per the germline V gene, CDR1 is SNHLY and CDR2 is FYNNEI. The CDR3: CARRTHGLKGTSGLRGEQYV. The CDR3 DNA follows: TGTGCCAGGAGAACCCACGGCCTCAAAGGGACTAGCGGCCTCCGGGGCGAGCAGTACGTC.

The V gene is TRBV7-2, the J gene TRBJ1-1; D gene ambiguous. Germline V gene sequence: CDR1 SGHTA, CDR2 FQGNSA. The CDR3 runs 16 residues. V was shortened by 5 bases and J by 0 bases, with 16 bases between the two germline ends. The CDR3 coding sequence is TGTGCCAGCAGCCCCGGGGATACGATAATGAACACTGAAGCTTTCTTT. The encoded protein is CASSPGDTIMNTEAFF.

V and J are TRBV19 and TRBJ1-2, with TRBD1 as a possible D gene (5 bases). Trimming stripped 7 bases from V and 0 bases from J, with 15 bases between. The CDR3 is made up of 15 amino acids. Germline CDR1 is LNHDA and CDR2 is SQIVND (reference sequence). The CDR3 protein is CASTWRTPPNYGYTF. The DNA of the CDR3 is TGTGCCAGTACTTGGCGGACACCTCCTAACTATGGCTACACCTTC.